This TCR beta chain was recorded in a study of CXCR3-negative and CXCR3-positive naive CD8 T cells. The germline gives CDR1 MGHRA, CDR2 YSYEKL. The CDR3 is made up of 11 amino acids. Researchers prepared the TRB cDNA libraries using 5' RACE with UMI labels. TCRdb re-analyzed the 5' RACE reads; it lists each CDR3 protein once, without DNA. In total, the table holds around 3,900 distinct CDR3 sequences. The gene calls are TRBV4-1 and TRBJ2-7. The origin of this receptor is a human donor in good health. Some clones in this sample may be carry-over from other donors' samples. The sequenced sample was naive CXCR3- CD8+ T cells from blood. Subset in this sample: CD45RO-CCR7+CD27+CD95- naive CD8+ T cells lacking CXCR3 (TNR3-). CDR3 amino acids: CASSHAYEQYF.